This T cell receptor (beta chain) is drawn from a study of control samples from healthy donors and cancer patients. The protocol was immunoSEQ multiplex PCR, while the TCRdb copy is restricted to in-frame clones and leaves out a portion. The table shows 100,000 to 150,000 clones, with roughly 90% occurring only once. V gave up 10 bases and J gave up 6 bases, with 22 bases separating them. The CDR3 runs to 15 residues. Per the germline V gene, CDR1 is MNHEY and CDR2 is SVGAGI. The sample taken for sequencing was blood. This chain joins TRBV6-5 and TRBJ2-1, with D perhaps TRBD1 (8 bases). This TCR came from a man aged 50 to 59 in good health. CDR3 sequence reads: CANGEGQAPSNEQFF. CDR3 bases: TGTGCCAACGGGGAGGGACAGGCCCCGAGCAATGAGCAGTTCTTC.